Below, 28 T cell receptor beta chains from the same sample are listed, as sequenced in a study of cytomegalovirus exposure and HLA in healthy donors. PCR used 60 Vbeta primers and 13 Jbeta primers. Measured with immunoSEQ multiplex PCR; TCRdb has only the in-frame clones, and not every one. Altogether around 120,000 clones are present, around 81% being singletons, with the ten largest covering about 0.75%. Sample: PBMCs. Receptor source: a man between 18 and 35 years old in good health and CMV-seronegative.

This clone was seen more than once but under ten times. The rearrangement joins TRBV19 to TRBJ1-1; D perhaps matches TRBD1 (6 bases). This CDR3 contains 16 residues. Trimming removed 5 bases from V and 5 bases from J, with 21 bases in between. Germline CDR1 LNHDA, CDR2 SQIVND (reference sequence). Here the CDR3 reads CASSPTGTRFRTEAFF. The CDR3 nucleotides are TGTGCCAGTAGTCCTACCGGGACACGATTTAGGACTGAAGCTTTCTTT. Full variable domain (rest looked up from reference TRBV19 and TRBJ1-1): DGGITQSPKYLFRKEGQNVTLSCEQNLNHDAMYWYRQDPGQGLRLIYYSQIVNDFQKGDIAEGYSVSREKKESFPLTVTSAQKNPTAFYLCASSPTGTRFRTEAFFGQGTRLTVV.

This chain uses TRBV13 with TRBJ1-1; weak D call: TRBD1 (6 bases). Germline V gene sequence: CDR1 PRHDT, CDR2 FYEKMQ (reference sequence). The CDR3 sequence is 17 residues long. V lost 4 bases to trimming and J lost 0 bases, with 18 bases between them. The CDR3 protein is CASSWGSTGAMNTEAFF. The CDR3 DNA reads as TGTGCCAGCAGCTGGGGGTCGACAGGAGCAATGAACACTGAAGCTTTCTTT.

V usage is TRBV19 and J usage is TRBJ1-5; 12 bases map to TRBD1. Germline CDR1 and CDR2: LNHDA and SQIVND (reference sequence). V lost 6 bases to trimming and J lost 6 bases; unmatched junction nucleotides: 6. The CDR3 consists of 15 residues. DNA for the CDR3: TGTGCCAGTAGAGGGGACAGGGGGCGGGTTCAGCCCCAGCATTTT. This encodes CASRGDRGRVQPQHF.

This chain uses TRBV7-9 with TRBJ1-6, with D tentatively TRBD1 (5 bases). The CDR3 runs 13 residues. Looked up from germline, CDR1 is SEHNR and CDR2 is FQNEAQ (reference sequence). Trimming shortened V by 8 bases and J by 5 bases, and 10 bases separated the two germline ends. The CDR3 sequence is CASQGGDNSPLHF. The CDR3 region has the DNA TGTGCCAGCCAGGGTGGCGATAATTCACCCCTCCACTTT.

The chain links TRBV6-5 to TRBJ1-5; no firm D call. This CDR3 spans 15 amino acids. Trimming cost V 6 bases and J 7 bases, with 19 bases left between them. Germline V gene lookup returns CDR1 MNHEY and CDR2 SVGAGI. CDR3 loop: CASSPTRVFGQPQHF. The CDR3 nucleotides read TGTGCCAGCAGCCCGACTCGGGTATTTGGCCAGCCCCAGCATTTT.

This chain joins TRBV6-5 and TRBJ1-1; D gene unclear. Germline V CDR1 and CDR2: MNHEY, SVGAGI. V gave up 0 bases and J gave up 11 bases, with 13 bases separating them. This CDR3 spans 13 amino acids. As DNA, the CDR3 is TGTGCCAGCAGTTACTCAGCGATCGGCGAGGCTTTCTTT. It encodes CASSYSAIGEAFF.

The CDR3 coding sequence is TGTGCCAGCAGCCTCGGCGGGGGATTTAACACCGGGGAGCTGTTTTTT. This sequence encodes CASSLGGGFNTGELFF. The gene calls are TRBV7-6 and TRBJ2-2; TRBD2 aligns across 7 bases. The V gene end was trimmed by 5 bases and the J gene end by 2 bases; junction bases not matched to a gene: 8. The CDR3 loop spans 16 amino acids. Germline values: CDR1 SGHVS, CDR2 FNYEAQ.

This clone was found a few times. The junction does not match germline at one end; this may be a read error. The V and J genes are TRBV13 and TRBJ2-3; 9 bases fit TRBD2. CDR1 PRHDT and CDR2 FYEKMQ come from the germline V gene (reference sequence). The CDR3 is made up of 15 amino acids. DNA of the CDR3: TGTGCCAGCAGCCCCCCCGGGACTAGCAGAGATACGCAGTATTTT. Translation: CASSPPGTSRDTQYF.

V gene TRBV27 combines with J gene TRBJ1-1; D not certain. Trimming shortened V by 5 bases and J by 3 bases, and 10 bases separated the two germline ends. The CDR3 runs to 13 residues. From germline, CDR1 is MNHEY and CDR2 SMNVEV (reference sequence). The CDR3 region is CASSPWEDTEAFF. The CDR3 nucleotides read TGTGCCAGCAGTCCTTGGGAGGACACTGAAGCTTTCTTT.

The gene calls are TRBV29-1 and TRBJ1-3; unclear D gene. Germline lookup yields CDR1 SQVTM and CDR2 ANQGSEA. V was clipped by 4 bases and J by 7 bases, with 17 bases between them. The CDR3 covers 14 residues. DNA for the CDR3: TGCAGCGTTGTCAGTTCCCTTGGAGGGAACACCATATATTTT. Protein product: CSVVSSLGGNTIYF. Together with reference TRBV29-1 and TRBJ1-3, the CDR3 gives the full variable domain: SAVISQKPSRDICQRGTSLTIQCQVDSQVTMMFWYRQQPGQSLTLIATANQGSEATYESGFVIDKFPISRPNLTFSTLTVSNMSPEDSSIYLCSVVSSLGGNTIYFGEGSWLTVV.

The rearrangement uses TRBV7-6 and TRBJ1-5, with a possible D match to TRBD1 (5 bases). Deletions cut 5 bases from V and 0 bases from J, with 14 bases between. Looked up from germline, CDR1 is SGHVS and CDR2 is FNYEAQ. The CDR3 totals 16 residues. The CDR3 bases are TGTGCCAGCAGCCCGAGCGGGGCGACTAGCAATCAGCCCCAGCATTTT. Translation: CASSPSGATSNQPQHF.

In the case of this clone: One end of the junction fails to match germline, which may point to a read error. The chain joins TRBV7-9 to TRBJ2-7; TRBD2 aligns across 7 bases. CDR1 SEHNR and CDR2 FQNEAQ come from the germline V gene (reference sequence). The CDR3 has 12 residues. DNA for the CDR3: TGTTCCAGCCAGGCAGGGAGGGGCGAGCAGTACTTC. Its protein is CSSQAGRGEQYF. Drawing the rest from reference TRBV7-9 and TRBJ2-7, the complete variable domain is DTGVSQNPRHKITKRGQNVTFRCDPISEHNRLYWYRQTLGQGPEFLTYFQNEAQLEKSRLLSDRFSAERPKGSFSTLEIQRTEQGDSAMYLCSSQAGRGEQYFGPGTRLTVT.

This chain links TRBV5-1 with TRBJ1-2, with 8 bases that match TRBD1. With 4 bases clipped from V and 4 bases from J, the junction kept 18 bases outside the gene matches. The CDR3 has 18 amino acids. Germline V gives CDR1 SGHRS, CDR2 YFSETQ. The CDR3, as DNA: TGCGCCAGCAGCCCTTCAGGGTCGGGCAGGGGGCGCATCTATGGCTACACCTTC. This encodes CASSPSGSGRGRIYGYTF.

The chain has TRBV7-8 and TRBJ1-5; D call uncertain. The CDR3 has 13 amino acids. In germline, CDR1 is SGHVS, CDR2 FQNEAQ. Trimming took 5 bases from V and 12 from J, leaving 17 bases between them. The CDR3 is CASSPGIRAVQHF. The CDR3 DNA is TGTGCCAGCAGCCCCGGGATTAGGGCGGTCCAGCATTTT.

CDR3 sequence reads: CASSLGETRVGKYF. The CDR3 DNA is TGTGCCAGCAGCTTAGGGGAAACTAGGGTGGGGAAGTACTTC. This chain uses TRBV7-6 with TRBJ2-5; D might be TRBD2 (5 bases). V was cut by 1 base and J by 12 bases, with 18 bases left in between. Germline CDR1 SGHVS, CDR2 FNYEAQ. The CDR3 is 14 amino acids.

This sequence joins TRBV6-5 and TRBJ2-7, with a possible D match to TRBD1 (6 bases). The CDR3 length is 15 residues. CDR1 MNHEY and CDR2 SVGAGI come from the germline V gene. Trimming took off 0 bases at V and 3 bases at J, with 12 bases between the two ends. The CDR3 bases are TGTGCCAGCAGTTACTCGAGGCAGGGGTTCTACGAGCAGTACTTC. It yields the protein CASSYSRQGFYEQYF.

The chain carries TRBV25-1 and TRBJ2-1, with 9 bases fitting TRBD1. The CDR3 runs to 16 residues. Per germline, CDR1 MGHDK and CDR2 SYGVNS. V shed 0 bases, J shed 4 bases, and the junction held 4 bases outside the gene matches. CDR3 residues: CASSEYGTGPYNEQFF. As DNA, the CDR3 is TGTGCCAGCAGTGAATATGGGACAGGGCCTTACAATGAGCAGTTCTTC.

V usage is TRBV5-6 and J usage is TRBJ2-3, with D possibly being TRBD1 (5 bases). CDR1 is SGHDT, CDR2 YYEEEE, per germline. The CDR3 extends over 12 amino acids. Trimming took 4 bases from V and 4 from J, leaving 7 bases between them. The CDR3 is CASSTRADTQYF. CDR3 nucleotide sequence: TGTGCCAGCAGCACCAGGGCAGATACGCAGTATTTT.

CDR3 sequence (DNA): TGTGCCAGCGGGCGCCTAAATGAAAAACTGTTTTTT. This sequence encodes CASGRLNEKLFF. The chain employs TRBV27 and TRBJ1-4; D remains unclear. V lost 8 bases, J lost 5 bases, and 9 bases lay in between. Germline values: CDR1 MNHEY, CDR2 SMNVEV (reference sequence). The CDR3 extends over 12 amino acids.

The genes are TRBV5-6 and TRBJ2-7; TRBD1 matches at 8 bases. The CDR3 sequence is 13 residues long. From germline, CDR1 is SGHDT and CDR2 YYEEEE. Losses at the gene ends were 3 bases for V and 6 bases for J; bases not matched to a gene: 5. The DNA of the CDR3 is TGTGCCAGCAGCTCCACACAGGGGGGCGAGCAGTACTTC. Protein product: CASSSTQGGEQYF.

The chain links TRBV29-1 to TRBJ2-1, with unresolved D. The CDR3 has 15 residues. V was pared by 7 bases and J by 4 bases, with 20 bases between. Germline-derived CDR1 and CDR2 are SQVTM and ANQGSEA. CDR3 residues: CSAVPITRGYNEQFF. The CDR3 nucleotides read TGCAGCGCCGTACCTATCACCCGAGGTTACAATGAGCAGTTCTTC.

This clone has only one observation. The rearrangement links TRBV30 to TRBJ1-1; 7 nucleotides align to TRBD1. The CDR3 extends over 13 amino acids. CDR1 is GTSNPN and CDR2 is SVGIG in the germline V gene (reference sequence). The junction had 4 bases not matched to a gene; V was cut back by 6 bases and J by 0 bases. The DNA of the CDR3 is TGTGCCTGTAACAGGGGACTGAACACTGAAGCTTTCTTT. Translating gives CACNRGLNTEAFF.

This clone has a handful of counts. The CDR3 loop is CASSLAGDTEAFF. In DNA, the CDR3 is TGTGCCAGTAGCCTCGCGGGAGACACTGAAGCTTTCTTT. The rearrangement links TRBV19 to TRBJ1-1; D is undetermined. CDR3 size: 13 residues. The V gene's germline CDR1 is LNHDA and CDR2 SQIVND (reference sequence). Trimming pared 6 bases from V and 3 bases from J, leaving 11 bases between. The full variable domain, with the rest looked up from reference TRBV19 and TRBJ1-1, is DGGITQSPKYLFRKEGQNVTLSCEQNLNHDAMYWYRQDPGQGLRLIYYSQIVNDFQKGDIAEGYSVSREKKESFPLTVTSAQKNPTAFYLCASSLAGDTEAFFGQGTRLTVV.

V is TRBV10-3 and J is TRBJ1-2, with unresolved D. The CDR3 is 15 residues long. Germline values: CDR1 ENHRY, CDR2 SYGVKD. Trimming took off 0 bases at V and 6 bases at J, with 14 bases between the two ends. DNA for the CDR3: TGTGCCATCAGTGAGTCGAGGTTCGCGGGGAATGGCTACACCTTC. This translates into CAISESRFAGNGYTF.

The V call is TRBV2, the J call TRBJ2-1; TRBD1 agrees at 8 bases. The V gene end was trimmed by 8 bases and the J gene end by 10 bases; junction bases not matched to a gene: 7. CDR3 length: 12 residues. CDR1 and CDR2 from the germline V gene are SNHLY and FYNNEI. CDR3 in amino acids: CASPGQGLEQFF. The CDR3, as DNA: TGTGCCAGCCCCGGACAGGGCCTAGAGCAGTTCTTC.

CDR3 bases: TGTGCCAGCAGATTTGACACTCGCAATCAGCCCCAGCATTTT. This codes for CASRFDTRNQPQHF. The rearrangement links TRBV28 to TRBJ1-5; D not resolved. The germline gives CDR1 MDHEN, CDR2 SYDVKM. There are 14 residues in the CDR3. Deletions cut 6 bases from V and 2 bases from J, with 11 bases between.

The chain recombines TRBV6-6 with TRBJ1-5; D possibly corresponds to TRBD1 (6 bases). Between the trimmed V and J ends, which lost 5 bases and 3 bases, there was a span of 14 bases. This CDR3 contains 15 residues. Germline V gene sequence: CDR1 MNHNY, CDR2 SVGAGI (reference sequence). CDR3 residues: CASSPGGGYNQPQHF. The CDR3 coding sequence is TGTGCCAGCAGTCCGGGAGGGGGGTACAATCAGCCCCAGCATTTT.

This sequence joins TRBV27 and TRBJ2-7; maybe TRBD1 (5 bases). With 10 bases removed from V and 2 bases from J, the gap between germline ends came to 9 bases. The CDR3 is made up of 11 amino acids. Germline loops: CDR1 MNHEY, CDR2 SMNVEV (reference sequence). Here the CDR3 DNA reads TGTGCCACCTCAGGGCCCTACGAGCAGTACTTC. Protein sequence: CATSGPYEQYF.